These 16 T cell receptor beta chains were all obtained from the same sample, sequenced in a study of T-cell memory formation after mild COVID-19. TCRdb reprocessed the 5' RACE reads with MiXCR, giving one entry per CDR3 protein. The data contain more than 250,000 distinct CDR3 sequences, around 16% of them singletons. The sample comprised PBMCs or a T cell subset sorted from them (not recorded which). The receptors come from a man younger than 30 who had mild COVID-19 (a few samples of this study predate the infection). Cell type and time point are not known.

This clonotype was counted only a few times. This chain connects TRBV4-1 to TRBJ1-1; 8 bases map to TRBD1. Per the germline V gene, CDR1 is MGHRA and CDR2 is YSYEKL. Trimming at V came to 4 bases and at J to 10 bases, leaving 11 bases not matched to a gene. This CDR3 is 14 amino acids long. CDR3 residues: CASSPGGAGGLAFF. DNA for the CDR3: TGCGCCAGCAGCCCTGGCGGGGCAGGGGGCCTAGCTTTCTTT.

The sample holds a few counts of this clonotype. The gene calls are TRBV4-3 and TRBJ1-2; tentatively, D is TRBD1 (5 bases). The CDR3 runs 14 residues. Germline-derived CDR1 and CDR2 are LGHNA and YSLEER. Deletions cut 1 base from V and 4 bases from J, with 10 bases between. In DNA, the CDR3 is TGCGCCAGCAGCCAAGCAGACAGCTCCTATGGCTACACCTTC. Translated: CASSQADSSYGYTF.

The CDR3: CASSSPMYNQPQHF. In DNA, the CDR3 is TGTGCCAGCAGTTCACCTATGTACAATCAGCCCCAGCATTTT. The rearrangement joins TRBV28 to TRBJ1-5, with D unresolved. The CDR3 is 14 residues long. Trimming cost V 4 bases and J 3 bases, with 10 bases left between them. The germline V gene encodes CDR1 MDHEN and CDR2 SYDVKM.

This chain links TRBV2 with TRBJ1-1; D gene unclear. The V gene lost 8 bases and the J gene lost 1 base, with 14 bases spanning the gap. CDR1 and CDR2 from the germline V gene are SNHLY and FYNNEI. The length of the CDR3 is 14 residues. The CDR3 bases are TGTGCCAGCCGGATCGGGCAAACGAACACTGAAGCTTTCTTT. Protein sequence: CASRIGQTNTEAFF.

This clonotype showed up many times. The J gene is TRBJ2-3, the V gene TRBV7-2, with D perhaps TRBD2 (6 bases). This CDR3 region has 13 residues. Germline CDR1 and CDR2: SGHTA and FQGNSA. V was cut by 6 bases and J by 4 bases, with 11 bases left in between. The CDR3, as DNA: TGTGCCAGCAGGTCAGGAGGGGCAGATACGCAGTATTTT. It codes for CASRSGGADTQYF.

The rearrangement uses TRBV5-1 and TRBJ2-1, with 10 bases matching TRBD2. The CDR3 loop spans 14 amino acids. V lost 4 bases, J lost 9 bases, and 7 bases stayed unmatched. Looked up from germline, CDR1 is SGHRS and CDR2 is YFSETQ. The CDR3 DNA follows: TGCGCCAGCAGCATAACCGGGACTAGCGTTGAGCAGTTCTTC. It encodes CASSITGTSVEQFF.

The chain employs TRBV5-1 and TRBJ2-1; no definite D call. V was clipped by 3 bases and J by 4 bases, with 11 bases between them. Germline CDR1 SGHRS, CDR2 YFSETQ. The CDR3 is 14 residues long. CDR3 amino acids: CASSSSDSYNEQFF. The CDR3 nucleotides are TGCGCCAGCAGCTCCTCCGACTCTTACAATGAGCAGTTCTTC. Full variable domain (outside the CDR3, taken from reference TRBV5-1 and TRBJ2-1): KAGVTQTPRYLIKTRGQQVTLSCSPISGHRSVSWYQQTPGQGLQFLFEYFSETQRNKGNFPGRFSGRQFSNSRSEMNVSTLELGDSALYLCASSSSDSYNEQFFGPGTRLTVL.

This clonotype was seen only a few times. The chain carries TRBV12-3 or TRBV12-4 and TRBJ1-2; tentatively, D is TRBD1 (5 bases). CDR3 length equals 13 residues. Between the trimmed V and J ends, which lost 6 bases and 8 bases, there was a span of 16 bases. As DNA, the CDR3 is TGTGCCAGCAGCCGGGGCCTGAGGAGCGGCTACACCTTC. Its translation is CASSRGLRSGYTF.

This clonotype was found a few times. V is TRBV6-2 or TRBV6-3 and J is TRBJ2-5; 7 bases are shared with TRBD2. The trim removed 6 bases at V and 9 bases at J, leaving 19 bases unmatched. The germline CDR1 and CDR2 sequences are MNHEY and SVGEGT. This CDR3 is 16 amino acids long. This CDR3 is CASSPRGLERGRAQYF. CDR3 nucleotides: TGTGCCAGCAGCCCCCGGGGGTTAGAGCGGGGACGGGCCCAGTACTTC.

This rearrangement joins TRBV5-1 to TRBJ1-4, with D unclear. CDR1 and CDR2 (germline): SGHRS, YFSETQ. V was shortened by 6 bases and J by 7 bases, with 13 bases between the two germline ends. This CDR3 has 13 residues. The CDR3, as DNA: TGCGCCAGCAACTACGAACCGGGTGAAAAACTGTTTTTT. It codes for CASNYEPGEKLFF.

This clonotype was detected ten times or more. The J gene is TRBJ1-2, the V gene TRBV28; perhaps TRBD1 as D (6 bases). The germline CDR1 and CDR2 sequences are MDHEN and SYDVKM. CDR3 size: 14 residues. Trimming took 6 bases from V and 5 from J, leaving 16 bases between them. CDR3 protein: CASRYMGTLYGYTF. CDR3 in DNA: TGTGCCAGCAGATATATGGGGACACTTTATGGCTACACCTTC.

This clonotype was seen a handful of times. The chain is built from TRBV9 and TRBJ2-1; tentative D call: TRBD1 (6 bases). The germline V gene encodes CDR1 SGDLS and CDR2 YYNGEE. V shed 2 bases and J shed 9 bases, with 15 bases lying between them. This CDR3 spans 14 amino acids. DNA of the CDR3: TGTGCCAGCAGCGTCGGGACAAATATGGTTGAGCAGTTCTTC. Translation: CASSVGTNMVEQFF.

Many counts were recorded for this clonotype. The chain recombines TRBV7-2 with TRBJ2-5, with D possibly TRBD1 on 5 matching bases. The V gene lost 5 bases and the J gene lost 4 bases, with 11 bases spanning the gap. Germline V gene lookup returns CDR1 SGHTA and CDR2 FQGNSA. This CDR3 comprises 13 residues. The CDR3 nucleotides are TGTGCCAGCAGCCCAGGGTATTCAGAGACCCAGTACTTC. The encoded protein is CASSPGYSETQYF.

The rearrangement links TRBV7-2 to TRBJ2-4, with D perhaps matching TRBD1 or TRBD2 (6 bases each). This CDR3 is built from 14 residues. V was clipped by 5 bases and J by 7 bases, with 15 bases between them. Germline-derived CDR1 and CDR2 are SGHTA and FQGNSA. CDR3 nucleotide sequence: TGTGCCAGCAGCCCCAGCCAGGGGAGGAACATTCAGTACTTC. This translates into CASSPSQGRNIQYF. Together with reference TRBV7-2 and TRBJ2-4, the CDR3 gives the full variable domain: GAGVSQSPSNKVTEKGKDVELRCDPISGHTALYWYRQSLGQGLEFLIYFQGNSAPDKSGLPSDRFSAERTGGSVSTLTIQRTQQEDSAVYLCASSPSQGRNIQYFGAGTRLSVL.

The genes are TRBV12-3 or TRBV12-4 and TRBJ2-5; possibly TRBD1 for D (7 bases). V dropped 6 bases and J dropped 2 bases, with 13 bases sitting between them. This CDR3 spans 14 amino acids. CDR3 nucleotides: TGTGCCAGCAGGCGGGACAGTACTCAAGAGACCCAGTACTTC. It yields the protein CASRRDSTQETQYF.

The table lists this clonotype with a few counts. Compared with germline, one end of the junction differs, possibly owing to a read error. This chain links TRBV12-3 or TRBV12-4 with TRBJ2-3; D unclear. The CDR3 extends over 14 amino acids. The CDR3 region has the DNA TGTGCCAGCAGCTTAGAGGCTAGCACAGATACGCAGTATTTT. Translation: CASSLEASTDTQYF.